One and the same sample provided the 20 T cell receptor beta chains below, sequenced in a study of cytotoxic CD8 clonotypes in ibrutinib-treated CLL. TCRdb keeps only in-frame clones here, not all; method: immunoSEQ multiplex PCR. The sample comprises about 180,000 clones, about four fifths of which are singletons, and about 4.9% rests with the top ten. The material was PBMCs, obtained after 24 months of ibrutinib treatment. The source is a human donor with chronic lymphocytic leukemia.

The J gene is TRBJ1-6, the V gene TRBV19; 7 nucleotides agree with TRBD1. V shed 5 bases, J shed 4 bases, and the junction held 8 bases outside the gene matches. CDR3 size: 16 residues. Germline CDR1 is LNHDA and CDR2 is SQIVND (reference sequence). Here the CDR3 reads CASSRTRGQYNSPLHF. CDR3 DNA sequence: TGTGCCAGTAGTCGAACGAGGGGGCAATATAATTCACCCCTCCACTTT.

This clone was counted a few times. This chain connects TRBV28 to TRBJ1-2; TRBD1 aligns across 7 bases. The V and J ends lost 5 bases and 4 bases, in that order; junction bases with no gene match: 4. The CDR3 totals 13 residues. Germline-derived CDR1 and CDR2 are MDHEN and SYDVKM. Here the CDR3 reads CASSTGQLYGYTF. The CDR3 nucleotides are TGTGCCAGCAGTACGGGACAGCTCTATGGCTACACCTTC.

This sequence joins TRBV5-4 and TRBJ2-3; a weak D match, TRBD2 (6 bases). Trimming left V 4 bases short and J 6 bases short, with 18 bases between. The CDR3 extends over 15 amino acids. Per the germline V gene, CDR1 is SGHNT and CDR2 is YYREEE (reference sequence). The CDR3 spells CASSSSGTAGDTQYF. In nucleotides, the CDR3 is TGTGCCAGCAGCAGCTCCGGGACGGCGGGGGATACGCAGTATTTT.

The genes are TRBV7-6 and TRBJ1-4; D is undetermined. This CDR3 has 16 amino acids. The V gene's germline CDR1 is SGHVS and CDR2 FNYEAQ. The V end lost 1 base, the J end lost 0 bases, and 9 bases lay between the germline ends. The CDR3 protein is CASSLVLVATNEKLFF. In DNA form, the CDR3 reads TGTGCCAGCAGCTTAGTCTTGGTTGCAACTAATGAAAAACTGTTTTTT.

This chain uses TRBV4-2 with TRBJ2-6; D is undetermined. The CDR3 totals 16 residues. CDR1 is LGHNA and CDR2 is YNFKEQ in the germline V gene. V lost 2 bases and J lost 4, with 12 bases in between. CDR3 amino acids: CASSQLGTTGANVLTF. The CDR3 DNA follows: TGTGCCAGCAGCCAATTGGGCACTACCGGGGCCAACGTCCTGACTTTC.

This clone occurred once. The chain has TRBV19 and TRBJ1-2; a possible D gene is TRBD1 (6 bases). The CDR3 is 12 residues long. Trimming stripped 4 bases from V and 8 bases from J, with 11 bases between. Germline-derived CDR1 and CDR2 are LNHDA and SQIVND (reference sequence). The CDR3 nucleotides read TGTGCCAGTAGTACAGGGGTGAGCGGCTACACCTTC. Translated: CASSTGVSGYTF.

The rearrangement links TRBV5-5 to TRBJ2-7, with 11 bases that match TRBD1. Germline values: CDR1 SGHKS, CDR2 YYEKEE (reference sequence). V lost 1 base, J lost 5 bases, and 5 bases stayed unmatched. The CDR3 runs 15 residues. The CDR3: CASSLWTGGLDEQYF. The DNA of the CDR3 is TGTGCCAGCAGCTTGTGGACAGGGGGCTTGGACGAGCAGTACTTC.

The V gene is TRBV19, the J gene TRBJ1-3; D uncertain. Germline V CDR1 and CDR2: LNHDA, SQIVND (reference sequence). Trimming pared 10 bases from V and 2 bases from J, leaving 12 bases between. This CDR3 region has 13 residues. The CDR3 bases are TGTGCCACCACAGACTTAGCTGGAAACACCATATATTTT. Its protein is CATTDLAGNTIYF.

The gene calls are TRBV7-9 and TRBJ1-1, with D perhaps matching TRBD1 (6 bases). The CDR3 runs to 13 residues. V lost 5 bases and J lost 3, with 10 bases in between. Germline CDR1 SEHNR, CDR2 FQNEAQ (reference sequence). The CDR3 nucleotides are TGTGCCAGCAGCCTCAGGGGTGACACTGAAGCTTTCTTT. Translation gives CASSLRGDTEAFF.

The chain joins TRBV5-1 to TRBJ2-5; D remains ambiguous. The CDR3 runs 14 residues. CDR1 and CDR2 (germline): SGHRS, YFSETQ. V dropped 0 bases and J dropped 1 base, with 7 bases sitting between them. The CDR3 region has the DNA TGCGCCAGCAGCTTGGTTGGATTCCAAGAGACCCAGTACTTC. This sequence encodes CASSLVGFQETQYF. The whole variable domain, filled in from reference TRBV5-1 and TRBJ2-5, reads KAGVTQTPRYLIKTRGQQVTLSCSPISGHRSVSWYQQTPGQGLQFLFEYFSETQRNKGNFPGRFSGRQFSNSRSEMNVSTLELGDSALYLCASSLVGFQETQYFGPGTRLLVL.

The chain employs TRBV9 and TRBJ2-7, with TRBD2 matching over 9 bases. CDR1 and CDR2 (germline): SGDLS, YYNGEE. J was trimmed by 4 bases and V by 3 bases; bases with no gene match: 11. The CDR3 is 16 residues long. Here the CDR3 reads CASSGAGREGLYEQYF. CDR3 bases: TGTGCCAGCAGCGGGGCCGGGCGGGAGGGCCTGTACGAGCAGTACTTC.

The rearrangement joins TRBV19 to TRBJ1-2; D is unclear. Germline lookup yields CDR1 LNHDA and CDR2 SQIVND (reference sequence). Trimming shortened V by 1 base and J by 2 bases, and 14 bases separated the two germline ends. The CDR3 has 16 amino acids. The CDR3 sequence is CASSIGMGRRNYGYTF. The CDR3 DNA is TGTGCCAGTAGTATAGGGATGGGCCGGAGAAACTATGGCTACACCTTC.

V gene TRBV30 combines with J gene TRBJ1-3; D not certain. V lost 2 bases to trimming and J lost 0 bases, with 5 bases between them. The CDR3 extends over 13 amino acids. Germline V CDR1 and CDR2: GTSNPN, SVGIG (reference sequence). The CDR3 sequence is CAWSSGSGNTIYF. The DNA of the CDR3 is TGTGCCTGGAGTTCTGGCTCTGGAAACACCATATATTTT.

This chain connects TRBV18 to TRBJ2-6, with D tentatively TRBD2 (6 bases). The CDR3 is 15 residues long. Germline lookup yields CDR1 KGHSH and CDR2 LQKENI. Trimming left V 5 bases short and J 4 bases short, with 12 bases between. Here the CDR3 reads CASSRRVEGANVLTF. The CDR3 DNA reads TGTGCCAGCTCAAGGAGGGTCGAGGGGGCCAACGTCCTGACTTTC.

In its sample, this clone was seen a few times. The chain links TRBV7-2 to TRBJ1-2; TRBD1 matches at 7 bases. Looked up from germline, CDR1 is SGHTA and CDR2 is FQGNSA. The CDR3 has 15 amino acids. V lost 0 bases to trimming and J lost 6 bases; unmatched junction nucleotides: 7. This CDR3 is CASSLAGQSRDGYTF. The CDR3 DNA sequence: TGTGCCAGCAGCTTAGCGGGACAGAGCCGTGATGGCTACACCTTC.

The chain is built from TRBV5-6 and TRBJ1-4, with D hard to call. This CDR3 is 17 amino acids long. V was shortened by 4 bases and J by 3 bases, with 19 bases between the two germline ends. Germline values: CDR1 SGHDT, CDR2 YYEEEE. CDR3 protein: CASSPVGNGRSNEKLFF. For the CDR3, the DNA is TGTGCCAGCAGCCCGGTTGGTAATGGGCGTTCTAATGAAAAACTGTTTTTT.

The chain is built from TRBV5-1 and TRBJ2-3; D call uncertain. Looked up from germline, CDR1 is SGHRS and CDR2 is YFSETQ. The CDR3 runs to 16 residues. Trimming removed 1 base at V and 1 base at J, with 13 bases between. The CDR3 bases are TGCGCCAGCAGCTTGTCGCCCCGTACTGGCACAGATACGCAGTATTTT. This translates into CASSLSPRTGTDTQYF.

The genes are TRBV29-1 and TRBJ2-1, with a tentative D call TRBD1 (5 bases). The CDR3 has 14 residues. The germline V and J ends were trimmed by 4 bases and 7 bases, with 17 bases remaining between them. The germline V gene has CDR1 SQVTM and CDR2 ANQGSEA. CDR3 nucleotide sequence: TGCAGCGTTGGACAGAATCTCCTAATAAATGAGCAGTTCTTC. This gives the protein CSVGQNLLINEQFF.

This clone showed up just once. The chain employs TRBV7-2 and TRBJ1-2; TRBD1 is a possible D gene (5 bases). From germline, CDR1 is SGHTA and CDR2 FQGNSA. The CDR3 spans 15 residues. V shed 1 base and J shed 6 bases, with 15 bases lying between them. The CDR3 reads CASSLVVRQTDGYTF. The CDR3 DNA reads as TGTGCCAGCAGCTTAGTCGTAAGACAGACCGATGGCTACACCTTC.

The chain uses TRBV18 and TRBJ1-3; D possibly corresponds to TRBD1 (5 bases). The CDR3 loop spans 15 amino acids. Germline V gene sequence: CDR1 KGHSH, CDR2 LQKENI. The germline V and J ends were trimmed by 0 bases and 0 bases, with 6 bases remaining between them. The CDR3 DNA sequence: TGTGCCAGCTCACCACCGACAGCCTCTGGAAACACCATATATTTT. Amino acid sequence: CASSPPTASGNTIYF.